Listed below are T cell receptor beta chains from one sample, sequenced in a study of cytomegalovirus exposure and HLA in healthy donors. TCRdb's copy holds only in-frame clones and misses some; the assay was immunoSEQ multiplex PCR. The repertoire consists of hundreds of thousands of clones, with 70% to 90% occurring once and the leading ten covering roughly 0.82%. The sequencing input was PBMCs. These receptors all come from a woman aged 18-29 years in good health and CMV-seronegative. CDR3s include the opening cysteine and the closing phenylalanine or tryptophan. A row's size may be missing; if present it is once, few, many or a size class.

>16|TRBV4-1|NA
CASSQTGPATNEKLFF
>15|TRBV5-4|once
CASSPRGQGRFEAFF
>15|TRBV27|NA
CASSFPSGGGDTQYF
>14|TRBV7-9|NA
CASSRGHTYNEQFF
>14|TRBV19|NA
CASSIPGSYYGYTF
>15|TRBV4-1|NA
CASSQADRGVYEQYF
>13|TRBV27|NA
CASSFQGPYEQYF
>15|TRBV5-1|NA
CASSPGQQVGEKLFF
>14|TRBV27|NA
CASSNLRAAIEQFF
>11|TRBV18|NA
CASSKTDEQYF
>16|TRBV2|once
CASSDLAGFRPYEQYF
>17|TRBV5-6|once
CASSTDRGTVGDTEAFF
>14|TRBV4-1|NA
CASSQTQGGTEAFF
>14|TRBV5-1|once
CASSLVEGKNEQFF
>13|TRBV6-6|NA
CASGGGGTDTQYF
>14|TRBV27|NA
CASRRGGPGNEQFF
>16|TRBV9|NA
CASSVYRAATYNEQFF
>18|TRBV6-1|NA
CASSASLGAGGRHNEQFF
>15|TRBV5-6|NA
CASSSGLAGGYEQYF
>15|TRBV4-2|NA
CASSQSTSLVNEQFF
>14|TRBV2|NA
CASSEGGRYQPQHF
>13|TRBV5-1|NA
CASSLDRGPGYTF
>13|TRBV4-1|NA
CASSRGGDTEAFF
>12|TRBV27|once
CASGPTGDLQYF
>14|TRBV28|NA
CASAGGLPKETQYF
>13|TRBV2|few
CASSIDSPYGYTF
>14|TRBV30|few
CAWSSGRATDTQYF
>14|TRBV7-9|NA
CASSLDFSLHEQFF
>18|TRBV27|NA
CASRTGTGRGRAKNIQYF